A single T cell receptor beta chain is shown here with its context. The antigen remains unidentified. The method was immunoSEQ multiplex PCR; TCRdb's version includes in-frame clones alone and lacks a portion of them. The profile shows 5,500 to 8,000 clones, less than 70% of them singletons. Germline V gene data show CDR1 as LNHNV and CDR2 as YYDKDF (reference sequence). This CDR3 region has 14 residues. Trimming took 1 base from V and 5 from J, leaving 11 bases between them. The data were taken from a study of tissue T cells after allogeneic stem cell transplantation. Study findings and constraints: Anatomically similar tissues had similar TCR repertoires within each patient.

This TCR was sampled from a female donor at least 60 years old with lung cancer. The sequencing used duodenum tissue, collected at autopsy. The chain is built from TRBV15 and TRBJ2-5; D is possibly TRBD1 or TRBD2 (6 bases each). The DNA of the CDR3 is TGTGCCACCAGCAGAGGGGGGGCGTATGAGACCCAGTACTTC. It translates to CATSRGGAYETQYF. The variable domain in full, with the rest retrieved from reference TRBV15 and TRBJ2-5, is DAMVIQNPRYQVTQFGKPVTLSCSQTLNHNVMYWYQQKSSQAPKLLFHYYDKDFNNEADTPDNFQSRRPNTSFCFLDIRSPGLGDTAMYLCATSRGGAYETQYFGPGTRLLVL.